These 32 T cell receptor beta chains came from one sample sequenced in a study of T cell repertoires in cytomegalovirus infection (dated by TCRdb to the late 2010s). Their cognate antigens are unknown. Sequencing instrument: Illumina HiSeq 1500. The public sequencing data were trimmed at Q25 with fastp and processed into clonotypes with MiXCR by TCRdb, which kept only in-frame beta chains. Entries that share a CDR3 protein sequence are merged under the most common genes and DNA. The sample records roughly 500,000 distinct CDR3 sequences, 30% to 35% of which are singletons. The ten largest clones add up to around a sixth of the sample. What the treatment or condition label conveys for this sample: in vitro stimulation with specific CMV peptide epitopes to enrich CMV-specific T cells. The sample consisted of cultured PBMCs, taken from culture after CMV antigen stimulation. The receptors come from a human donor in good health (CMV status not recorded). Some clones in this sample may be carry-over from other donors' samples.

This clonotype was counted a few times. The V and J genes are TRBV4-3 and TRBJ1-1, with D unresolved. This CDR3 spans 13 amino acids. The V end lost 3 bases, the J end lost 5 bases, and 10 bases lay between the germline ends. CDR1 and CDR2 from the germline V gene are LGHNA and YSLEER. As DNA, the CDR3 is TGCGCCAGCAGCCAGGGATTCGGGACTGAAGCTTTCTTT. This encodes CASSQGFGTEAFF.

This clonotype was seen ten or more times. V is TRBV7-8 and J is TRBJ2-7; unclear D gene. The germline gives CDR1 SGHVS, CDR2 FQNEAQ. The V gene lost 5 bases and the J gene lost 6 bases, with 11 bases spanning the gap. The CDR3 is made up of 12 amino acids. CDR3 nucleotides: TGTGCCAGCAGCCTTTATGGTGGCGAGCAGTACGTC. It codes for CASSLYGGEQYV.

The chain is built from TRBV7-2 and TRBJ2-5; possibly TRBD2 for D (6 bases). Germline lookup yields CDR1 SGHTA and CDR2 FQGNSA. This CDR3 contains 16 residues. Trimming stripped 5 bases from V and 1 base from J, with 17 bases between. As DNA, the CDR3 is TGTGCCAGCAGCAGCTCGACGGGAGCTGGCCAAGAGACCCAGTACTTC. Its protein is CASSSSTGAGQETQYF.

This chain uses TRBV5-4 with TRBJ2-3; D is perhaps TRBD2 (5 bases). Germline CDR1 and CDR2: SGHNT and YYREEE (reference sequence). The CDR3 runs 14 residues. Trimming removed 9 bases at V and 0 bases at J, with 14 bases between. The CDR3 nucleotides read TGTGCCACAAAGCGGTTTTCTAGCACAGATACGCAGTATTTT. It codes for CATKRFSSTDTQYF. Full variable domain (remainder filled in from reference TRBV5-4 and TRBJ2-3): ETGVTQSPTHLIKTRGQQVTLRCSSQSGHNTVSWYQQALGQGPQFIFQYYREEENGRGNFPPRFSGLQFPNYSSELNVNALELDDSALYLCATKRFSSTDTQYFGPGTRLTVL.

This clonotype was seen only a few times. The chain couples TRBV27 to TRBJ1-1, with a tentative D call TRBD1 (5 bases). Germline CDR1 MNHEY, CDR2 SMNVEV (reference sequence). The CDR3 is 14 residues long. Deletions cut 5 bases from V and 5 bases from J, with 15 bases between. CDR3 loop: CASSRGLEGTEAFF. The DNA of the CDR3 is TGTGCCAGCAGTCGGGGACTGGAAGGAACTGAAGCTTTCTTT.

In its sample, this clonotype was seen a few times. The chain carries TRBV11-2 and TRBJ2-1, with TRBD2 as a possible D gene (7 bases). The CDR3 is made up of 16 amino acids. Germline V gene sequence: CDR1 SGHAT, CDR2 FQNNGV. The V end lost 6 bases, the J end lost 8 bases, and 23 bases lay between the germline ends. The CDR3, as DNA: TGTGCCAGCAGACGGGCTAGCGGAGGGGGAAGCGATGAGCAGTTCTTC. This gives the protein CASRRASGGGSDEQFF. Full variable domain (outside the CDR3, taken from reference TRBV11-2 and TRBJ2-1): EAGVAQSPRYKIIEKRQSVAFWCNPISGHATLYWYQQILGQGPKLLIQFQNNGVVDDSQLPKDRFSAERLKGVDSTLKIQPAKLEDSAVYLCASRRASGGGSDEQFFGPGTRLTVL.

The chain has TRBV7-2 and TRBJ1-5, with unresolved D. Trimming pared 1 base from V and 4 bases from J, leaving 11 bases between. This CDR3 has 15 amino acids. The germline V gene has CDR1 SGHTA and CDR2 FQGNSA. The CDR3 protein is CASSLGAGENQPQHF. The CDR3, as DNA: TGTGCCAGCAGCTTAGGGGCCGGGGAAAATCAGCCCCAGCATTTT.

The V gene is TRBV9, the J gene TRBJ2-1; 9 nucleotides agree with TRBD2. Germline loops: CDR1 SGDLS, CDR2 YYNGEE. This CDR3 is 16 amino acids long. V lost 3 bases and J lost 4; bases outside the gene matches: 8. The CDR3 DNA follows: TGTGCCAGCAGCGGGATAGCGGGAGCTGGGTACAATGAGCAGTTCTTC. Amino acids: CASSGIAGAGYNEQFF.

The sample holds a few counts of this clonotype. The CDR3 sequence: CASSYSGGGRDEQFF. The CDR3 region has the DNA TGTGCCAGCAGTTACTCAGGGGGAGGGCGGGATGAGCAGTTCTTC. The rearrangement links TRBV6-5 to TRBJ2-1, with D possibly matching TRBD2 (7 bases). CDR1 is MNHEY and CDR2 is SVGAGI in the germline V gene. CDR3 length: 15 residues. V dropped 0 bases and J dropped 8 bases, with 14 bases sitting between them.

This rearrangement joins TRBV6-5 to TRBJ2-3; D gene ambiguous. The CDR3 sequence is 14 residues long. The germline V and J ends were trimmed by 10 bases and 0 bases, with 14 bases remaining between them. Germline V gene sequence: CDR1 MNHEY, CDR2 SVGAGI. CDR3 in amino acids: CATGPRSSTDTQYF. CDR3 bases: TGTGCCACCGGGCCCCGATCTAGCACAGATACGCAGTATTTT.

This clonotype was observed a few times. This chain connects TRBV6-6 to TRBJ1-1, with 7 bases identical to TRBD1. The trim removed 0 bases at V and 10 bases at J, leaving 8 bases unmatched. The CDR3 spans 14 residues. Germline V CDR1 and CDR2: MNHNY, SVGAGI (reference sequence). The DNA of the CDR3 is TGTGCCAGCAGTTACTCGATGGGAGGGGGCGCAGCTTTCTTT. Protein sequence: CASSYSMGGGAAFF.

This clonotype was counted a few times. This rearrangement joins TRBV27 to TRBJ2-7, with D possibly being TRBD2 (5 bases). This CDR3 is 16 amino acids long. Per the germline V gene, CDR1 is MNHEY and CDR2 is SMNVEV (reference sequence). Trimming left V 2 bases short and J 3 bases short, with 17 bases between. As DNA, the CDR3 is TGTGCCAGCAGTTTAAGCTCGCTAGCTGACTTCTACGAGCAGTACTTC. Translation: CASSLSSLADFYEQYF.

CDR3 coding DNA: TGCGCCAGCAGCCAAGATAAGGGGGCAGGGCAGCCCCAGCATTTT. It encodes CASSQDKGAGQPQHF. The chain is built from TRBV4-1 and TRBJ1-5, with 7 bases lining up with TRBD1. J gave up 7 bases and V 0 bases, and 6 bases lay outside the gene matches. CDR1 and CDR2 (germline): MGHRA, YSYEKL. This CDR3 has 15 amino acids.

A few counts support this clonotype. This chain connects TRBV12-3 or TRBV12-4 to TRBJ2-7; no firm D call. V was shortened by 6 bases and J by 5 bases, with 11 bases between the two germline ends. The CDR3 covers 12 residues. The CDR3 DNA is TGTGCCAGCAGACCTGAGAGTCACGAGCAGTACTTC. This encodes CASRPESHEQYF.

This clonotype was counted a few times. The V call is TRBV6-8, the J call TRBJ1-1, with TRBD1 matching over 7 bases. J lost 0 bases, V lost 4 bases, and 8 bases had no gene match. The germline gives CDR1 MNHGY, CDR2 SAAAGT. The CDR3 extends over 16 amino acids. CDR3: CASSSPTTGMNTEAFF. The CDR3 nucleotides are TGTGCCAGCAGTTCACCAACGACAGGGATGAACACTGAAGCTTTCTTT.

The chain has TRBV19 and TRBJ1-2; TRBD1 matches 7 bases. The CDR3 totals 13 residues. The germline V gene encodes CDR1 LNHDA and CDR2 SQIVND (reference sequence). Trimming at V came to 5 bases and at J to 14 bases, leaving 14 bases not matched to a gene. The DNA for the CDR3 is TGTGCCAGTAGTTACGAAGTGACAGGGAAGAGGACCTTC. It encodes CASSYEVTGKRTF. Combining the CDR3 with reference TRBV19 and TRBJ1-2 gives the whole variable domain DGGITQSPKYLFRKEGQNVTLSCEQNLNHDAMYWYRQDPGQGLRLIYYSQIVNDFQKGDIAEGYSVSREKKESFPLTVTSAQKNPTAFYLCASSYEVTGKRTFGSGTRLTVV.

Comment on this clonotype: A much larger clone lies one base from this, so it may be a read error. This chain links TRBV7-3 with TRBJ2-3, with no clear D. The CDR3 has 14 amino acids. Germline V gives CDR1 SGHTA, CDR2 FQGTGA. CDR3 amino acids: CASNLGPSTDTQYF. CDR3 nucleotides: TGTGCCAGCAACTTAGGACCTAGCACAGATACGCAGTATTTT.

The chain employs TRBV11-2 and TRBJ2-1; tentatively, D is TRBD1 (5 bases). CDR1 is SGHAT, CDR2 FQNNGV, per germline. V lost 8 bases, J lost 2 bases, and 13 bases lay in between. The CDR3 totals 14 residues. CDR3 sequence reads: CASEGDQPYNEQFF. The CDR3, as DNA: TGTGCCAGCGAAGGGGATCAACCCTACAATGAGCAGTTCTTC.

The chain has TRBV7-9 and TRBJ2-1, with 7 nucleotides matching TRBD2. Germline CDR1 SEHNR, CDR2 FQNEAQ (reference sequence). The trim removed 1 base at V and 8 bases at J, leaving 8 bases unmatched. This CDR3 comprises 15 residues. The DNA for the CDR3 is TGTGCCAGCAGCTTAGTCGGGGGGAGGGGCCATGAGCAGTTCTTC. Protein product: CASSLVGGRGHEQFF. Combining the CDR3 with reference TRBV7-9 and TRBJ2-1 gives the whole variable domain DTGVSQNPRHKITKRGQNVTFRCDPISEHNRLYWYRQTLGQGPEFLTYFQNEAQLEKSRLLSDRFSAERPKGSFSTLEIQRTEQGDSAMYLCASSLVGGRGHEQFFGPGTRLTVL.

This clonotype appeared a few times. The gene calls are TRBV28 and TRBJ2-3; 8 bases match TRBD2. Germline V CDR1 and CDR2: MDHEN, SYDVKM. After removal of 1 base from V and 2 bases from J, the junction contained 5 bases not matched to a gene. CDR3 length: 16 residues. The CDR3 bases are TGTGCCAGCAGTTTATATACTAGCGGCCACACAGATACGCAGTATTTT. Amino acid sequence: CASSLYTSGHTDTQYF.

This clonotype was counted many times. The gene calls are TRBV7-2 and TRBJ2-3; TRBD2 agrees at 12 bases. From germline, CDR1 is SGHTA and CDR2 FQGNSA. The V gene end was trimmed by 1 base and the J gene end by 0 bases; junction bases not matched to a gene: 11. The CDR3 is made up of 20 amino acids. The chain's CDR3 is CASSLVPSWTSGASTDTQYF. The CDR3 DNA reads TGTGCCAGCAGCTTAGTTCCCTCCTGGACTAGCGGGGCAAGCACAGATACGCAGTATTTT.

This clonotype was seen a few times. V and J are TRBV7-2 and TRBJ1-2; possibly TRBD1 for D (6 bases). V was pared by 0 bases and J by 7 bases, with 15 bases between. This CDR3 comprises 15 residues. Germline values: CDR1 SGHTA, CDR2 FQGNSA. The CDR3 loop is CASSLAYGGGRGYTF. CDR3 in DNA: TGTGCCAGCAGCTTAGCGTACGGGGGCGGACGTGGCTACACCTTC.

The chain uses TRBV29-1 and TRBJ1-1; 8 bases match TRBD1. Looked up from germline, CDR1 is SQVTM and CDR2 is ANQGSEA. The CDR3 runs to 11 residues. V lost 6 bases, J lost 8 bases, and 5 bases stayed unmatched. The CDR3 here is CSVTGQGEAFF. DNA of the CDR3: TGCAGCGTCACAGGACAGGGAGAAGCTTTCTTT.

This clonotype was seen only a few times. V gene TRBV20-1 combines with J gene TRBJ2-4; D is ambiguous. The CDR3 is 14 amino acids. V lost 3 bases, J lost 6 bases, and 15 bases lay in between. CDR1 is DFQATT, CDR2 SNEGSKA, per germline (reference sequence). Written as DNA, the CDR3 is TGCAGTGCTAGCAGCAGGCTGGGCGGAAACATTCAGTACTTC. This gives the protein CSASSRLGGNIQYF.

The rearrangement uses TRBV19 and TRBJ2-5, with a possible D match to TRBD2 (5 bases). Germline loops: CDR1 LNHDA, CDR2 SQIVND (reference sequence). CDR3 length equals 15 residues. Trimming cost V 3 bases and J 3 bases, with 14 bases left between them. CDR3 in DNA: TGTGCCAGTAGTATGGGCGGTTGGGAGAAAGAGACCCAGTACTTC. Translated, it gives CASSMGGWEKETQYF.

The chain employs TRBV4-1 and TRBJ1-1; D ambiguous. Per the germline V gene, CDR1 is MGHRA and CDR2 is YSYEKL. Between the trimmed V and J ends, which lost 0 bases and 0 bases, there was a span of 11 bases. CDR3 length: 16 residues. This chain's CDR3 is CASSQDTGFLNTEAFF. The CDR3 nucleotides read TGCGCCAGCAGCCAAGATACGGGTTTTTTGAACACTGAAGCTTTCTTT.

This clonotype showed up many times. The chain joins TRBV6-2 or TRBV6-3 to TRBJ2-7, with TRBD1 matching 8 bases. This CDR3 contains 14 residues. Germline assignment: CDR1 MNHEY and CDR2 SVGEGT. With 6 bases clipped from V and 2 bases from J, the junction kept 6 bases outside the gene matches. CDR3 sequence (DNA): TGTGCCAGCAGAAGTGGGACAGGCACCTACGAGCAGTACTTC. Its translation is CASRSGTGTYEQYF.

Note on this clonotype: The junction and the germline gene differ at one end; a read error may be behind it. The chain has TRBV2 and TRBJ2-7; TRBD1 matches at 9 bases. Germline V lookup: CDR1 SNHLY, CDR2 FYNNEI. The CDR3 runs 13 residues. The CDR3 DNA reads as TGTGCCAGCAGTGAAGGGACAGGGGATGAGCAGCACTTC. Protein sequence: CASSEGTGDEQHF.

This clonotype was counted ten times or more. V and J are TRBV7-2 and TRBJ2-7, with TRBD2 matching over 9 bases. Trimming removed 5 bases from V and 0 bases from J; junction bases left unmatched: 8. The germline V gene has CDR1 SGHTA and CDR2 FQGNSA. The CDR3 spans 16 residues. Here the CDR3 DNA reads TGTGCCAGCAGCCGGGTTGGCGGGAGGGCCTCCTACGAGCAGTACGTC. Its translation: CASSRVGGRASYEQYV.

Details on this clonotype: The conserved final phenylalanine or tryptophan is absent from the CDR3, which likely points to a read error. The V and J genes are TRBV11-2 and TRBJ2-3, with TRBD2 matching 13 bases. Germline V gene data show CDR1 as SGHAT and CDR2 as FQNNGV. V was pared by 4 bases and J by 5 bases, with 15 bases of the junction left unmatched. The CDR3 is made up of 19 amino acids. DNA of the CDR3: TGTGCCAGCAGCTCCCGGACTAGCGGGAGCTCCCGGTTCGGAGATACGCAGTATTCT. Its translation is CASSSRTSGSSRFGDTQYS.

This clonotype was seen a handful of times. The rearrangement joins TRBV20-1 to TRBJ1-2, with 11 bases fitting TRBD1. V lost 6 bases to trimming and J lost 8 bases; unmatched junction nucleotides: 8. Germline-derived CDR1 and CDR2 are DFQATT and SNEGSKA (reference sequence). This CDR3 spans 13 amino acids. CDR3 coding DNA: TGCAGTGCCCCGGACAGGGGGCTCGAAGGCTACACCTTC. Its protein is CSAPDRGLEGYTF.

The J gene is TRBJ2-1, the V gene TRBV7-6, with 10 bases fitting TRBD2. V lost 4 bases and J lost 9; bases outside the gene matches: 9. There are 15 residues in the CDR3. CDR1 and CDR2 (germline): SGHVS, FNYEAQ. Written as DNA, the CDR3 is TGTGCCAGCAGCTCCGCGGGACTAGCGACGGGTGAGCAGTTCTTC. It translates to CASSSAGLATGEQFF.